This entry features one T cell receptor beta chain sequence. The antigen is not known. These data are taken from a study of OX40 agonist ivuxolimab in advanced cancers. Study overall: Ivuxolimab, an agonist antibody against OX40 (CD134), was given to patients. Patients achieving partial responses numbered three: one hepatocellular carcinoma case and two cutaneous melanoma cases. Study-level points and caveats: Normalized expansion of T-cell clones was also low for some nonresponders. Clonal expansion by week 6 occurred in CD4+ and CD8+ blood T cells (at 0.1 to 3.0 mg/kg).

Clones were sequenced by immunoSEQ multiplex PCR, and TCRdb holds only the in-frame ones, with some missing. The sample carries around 86,000 clones, about 93% recorded once. V was clipped by 0 bases and J by 9 bases, with 8 bases between them. The CDR3 is made up of 12 amino acids. Germline values: CDR1 MNHEY, CDR2 SVGAGI. The sequenced sample was CD4+ or CD8+ T cells sorted from blood, obtained in a trial of the OX40 agonist ivuxolimab. This TCR was recovered from an adult with an advanced solid tumor such as melanoma, head and neck, liver or kidney cancer. This chain joins TRBV6-5 and TRBJ2-5; D is uncertain. CDR3 DNA sequence: TGTGCCAGCAGTTACTCCATTTCCCCCCAGTACTTC. It is translated as CASSYSISPQYF.